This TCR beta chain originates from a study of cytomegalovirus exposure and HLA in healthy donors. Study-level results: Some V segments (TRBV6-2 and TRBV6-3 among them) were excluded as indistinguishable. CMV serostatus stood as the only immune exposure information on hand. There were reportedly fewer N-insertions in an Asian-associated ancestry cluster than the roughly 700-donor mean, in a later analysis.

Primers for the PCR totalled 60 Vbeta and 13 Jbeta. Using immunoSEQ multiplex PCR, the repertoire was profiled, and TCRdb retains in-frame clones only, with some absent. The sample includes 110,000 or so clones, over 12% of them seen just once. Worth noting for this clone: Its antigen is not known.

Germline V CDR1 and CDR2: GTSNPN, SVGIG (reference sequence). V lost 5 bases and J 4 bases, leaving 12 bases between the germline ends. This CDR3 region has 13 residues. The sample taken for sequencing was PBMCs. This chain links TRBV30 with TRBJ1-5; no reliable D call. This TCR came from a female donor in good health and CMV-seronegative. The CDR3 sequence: CAWGPGRNQPQHF. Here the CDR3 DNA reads TGTGCCTGGGGCCCGGGTCGAAATCAGCCCCAGCATTTT.